One TCR beta chain is described in this entry. The source of the sample is a study of blood T cell repertoires in COVID-19. Study-wide context: Samples representing acute and convalescent COVID-19 were sourced from the United States, Italy and Spain. From T cells, B-cell-depleted T cells, or PBMCs came the material, which was cDNA or gDNA.

In the study's own analysis: Using reference gene primer amplification, nucleated cell counts were estimated. Assay used: immunoSEQ multiplex PCR; TCRdb lists only in-frame clones, some missing. The D gene and trimming were derived from the DNA, and the V and J assignments and clone size from that table. The sample lists about 280,000 clones; approximately 83% were seen once. The V segment lost 5 bases and the J segment 4 bases; nucleotides outside the gene matches: 11. CDR3 length: 15 residues. Germline V gene sequence: CDR1 GTSNPN, CDR2 SVGIG (reference sequence). This receptor was obtained from a human donor in a cohort sampled during active COVID-19. The chain employs TRBV30 and TRBJ2-3, with 8 bases matching TRBD2. Source material: peripheral blood. The CDR3 sequence is CAWGQAGAGADTQYF. CDR3 sequence (DNA): TGTGCCTGGGGGCAAGCGGGAGCTGGGGCAGATACGCAGTATTTT. The entire variable domain, with the rest obtained from reference TRBV30 and TRBJ2-3, is as follows: SQTIHQWPATLVQPVGSPLSLECTVEGTSNPNLYWYRQAAGRGLQLLFYSVGIGQISSEVPQNLSASRPQDRQFILSSKKLLLSDSGFYLCAWGQAGAGADTQYFGPGTRLTVL.